Described below is a single TCR beta chain sequence and its context. This CDR3 has 13 residues. Germline V gene sequence: CDR1 MNHEY, CDR2 SVGAGI. V trimming: 4 bases; J trimming: 9 bases; junction bases outside the gene matches: 5. The source of the sample is a study of T cell responses to AZD1222 COVID-19 vaccine. The protocol was immunoSEQ multiplex PCR, while the TCRdb copy is restricted to in-frame clones and leaves out a portion. Here the sample spans 15,000 to 20,000 clones, approximately 80% being singletons. V is TRBV6-5 and J is TRBJ2-2; 7 bases agree with TRBD1. The receptor comes from an adult who received the AZD1222 COVID-19 vaccine. Sample: peripheral blood, taken 28 days after the second AZD1222 dose. The CDR3, as DNA: TGTGCCAGCAGTTTCCGACAGGGCCGGGAGCTGTTTTTT. It codes for CASSFRQGRELFF.